What follows is one T cell receptor (beta chain) and its context. Its antigen is unknown. Base qualities are not provided; no much larger clone lies one nucleotide away. CDR1 and CDR2 were assigned from the germline V gene as LGHNA and YSLEER. The germline ends are 20 bases apart after V is trimmed by 0 bases and J by 6 bases. Its CDR3 holds 17 amino acids, cysteine through phenylalanine. Only the CDR3 DNA stays, 51 bases, in frame from base 1. TCRbeta CDR3 regions were amplified from genomic DNA using the immunoSEQ Assay, a bias-controlled multiplex PCR. Processing in the source paper ran as follows. Nucleated cell counts per sample were estimated from amplification of reference gene primers within the assay. To quantify the absolute abundance of each unique TCRbeta CDR3 rearrangement, sequence reads were collapsed and filtered. For each sample, productive Simpson clonality was calculated by taking the square root of Simpson's diversity index across productive rearrangements. This is the immuneACCESS table as TCRdb keeps it, with only in-frame sequences that have V and J called. A part of the clones is gone; compared with another copy, unresolved V genes explain less than half, and the rest is unexplained. The D gene and trimming were derived from the DNA, and the V and J assignments and clone size from that table. The sample records fewer than 250,000 clones, roughly nine tenths of which are singletons. Over 1.5% of the sample comes from the top ten.

The data were obtained in a study of blood T cell repertoires in COVID-19 (TCRdb year 2020). For the study in its entirety: Samples covering the acute and convalescent phases of COVID-19 were provided by collaborators in the United States, Italy and Spain. Samples were obtained from the ongoing ImmuneRACE study (first 160 participants) and from 1,000 to 1,500 subjects provided by 6 global collaborators. The material from the prospective study consisted of cDNA or gDNA derived from T cells, B-cell-depleted T cells, or PBMCs. HLA class I and class II types, where available, came from metadata supplied by the sample provider rather than from assay-based typing. Sample metadata almost always included a de-identified subject ID, COVID-19 status, age in years and sex. The repertoires were made available in a free public database intended to serve as a resource for research on the immune response to SARS-CoV-2. Subjects who had been exposed to COVID-19, were actively infected with it, or had recovered from it provided the deeply sampled blood TCRbeta repertoires that made up the dataset.

Whole blood was collected in K2EDTA tubes by collaborating institutions according to the institutions' own protocols. For TCRbeta analysis, collaborators shipped samples as frozen whole blood, isolated PBMCs, or DNA extracted from either of those sample types. Results the study describes overall, beyond this receptor: Clinical and demographic metadata were provided uncurated, with the amount varying by source and participant.

The specimen was peripheral blood. The TCR comes from a man between 65 and 79 years old with acute or convalescent COVID-19. Recombination connected TRBV4-3 to TRBJ2-5; confidence is insufficient to name the D gene. The CDR3 reads as follows: CASSQDLLRTAAQTQYF. The bases are TGCGCCAGCAGCCAAGATCTGCTTCGCACAGCCGCCCAGACCCAGTACTTC.